This TCR beta chain originates from a study of vaccination effects on CD4 cells after COVID-19. Notes on the study in general: The study dataset contains few convalescent patients and includes no early post-infection timepoints. Infection- and vaccine-induced clones contracted markedly late after vaccination.

Here immunoSEQ multiplex PCR was the method, and the copy in TCRdb shows in-frame clones only, minus some. The sample lists about 41,000 clones, roughly 82% occurring once. CDR3 length: 16 amino acids. The V gene end was trimmed by 1 base and the J gene end by 1 base; junction bases not matched to a gene: 6. Germline CDR1 is MNHEY and CDR2 is SVGAGI. In the case of this clone: No antigen is known for it.

Sequencing in the ViraFEST assay came after antigen-specific CD4+ T cells had been expanded with viral peptide pools, which were used to stimulate PBMC. Culture lasted under 13 days before CD4+ T cell isolation. Nucleocapsid antibodies were negative in the vaccine recipients, who had never had SARS-CoV-2 infection. The authors exchanged half the medium for IL-2 medium on days 3 and 7. The source of this sequence is a human donor who received a COVID-19 vaccine. The material was CD4+ T cells from PBMCs cultured with HCoV-NL63 spike peptides, obtained before COVID-19 vaccination. V and J are TRBV6-5 and TRBJ2-5, with 7 bases matching TRBD2. The CDR3 nucleotides read TGTGCCAGCAGTTACTGGCGGGGGTCCCTCCAAGAGACCCAGTACTTC. Translation gives CASSYWRGSLQETQYF.